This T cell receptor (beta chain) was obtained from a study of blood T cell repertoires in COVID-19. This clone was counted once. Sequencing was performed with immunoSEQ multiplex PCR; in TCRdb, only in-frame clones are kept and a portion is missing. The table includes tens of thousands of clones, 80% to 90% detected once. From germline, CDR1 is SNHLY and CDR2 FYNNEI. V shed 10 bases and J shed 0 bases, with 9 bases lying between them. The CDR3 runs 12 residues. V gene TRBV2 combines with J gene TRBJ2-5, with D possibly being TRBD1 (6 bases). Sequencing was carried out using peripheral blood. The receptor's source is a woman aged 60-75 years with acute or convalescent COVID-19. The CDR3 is CATGTYQETQYF. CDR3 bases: TGTGCCACCGGGACATACCAAGAGACCCAGTACTTC.